Each of the 24 T cell receptor beta chains below was sequenced from the same sample in a study of T cells in Graves' hyperthyroidism and ophthalmopathy. RNA transcripts were the template for amplifying TCR beta CDR3 regions. HTBI primers were the set used in a first-round RT-PCR of the TCR CDR3. Each CDR3 protein is one row after TCRdb ran MiXCR on the multiplex PCR reads. The sample lists hundreds of thousands of distinct CDR3 sequences; 17% were seen once. Material: blood. The receptors originated from a woman younger than 35 with Graves' ophthalmopathy.

This chain connects TRBV28 to TRBJ2-2; 11 nucleotides line up with TRBD1. Germline V gene sequence: CDR1 MDHEN, CDR2 SYDVKM. The V and J ends lost 3 bases and 3 bases, in that order; junction bases with no gene match: 12. CDR3 size: 19 residues. The CDR3 loop reads CASSLIGWTGGSYTGELFF. The CDR3 DNA reads TGTGCCAGCAGTTTGATTGGGTGGACAGGGGGCTCGTACACCGGGGAGCTGTTTTTT.

The CDR3 here is CASSLYQNRELTEAFF. DNA of the CDR3: TGTGCCAGCAGCTTATATCAGAACAGGGAGTTGACTGAAGCTTTCTTT. This rearrangement joins TRBV11-2 to TRBJ1-1; tentative D call: TRBD1 (6 bases). Per germline, CDR1 SGHAT and CDR2 FQNNGV. Deletions cut 2 bases from V and 5 bases from J, with 18 bases between. The CDR3 extends over 16 amino acids.

This clonotype was seen more than once but under ten times. The rearrangement uses TRBV20-1 and TRBJ2-6, with TRBD1 matching 10 bases. The CDR3 loop spans 17 amino acids. Per the germline V gene, CDR1 is DFQATT and CDR2 is SNEGSKA (reference sequence). V shed 0 bases and J 3 bases; nucleotides not matched to a gene: 5. The CDR3 here is CSAREGQGNSGANVLTF. CDR3 in DNA: TGCAGTGCTAGAGAGGGACAGGGGAATAGTGGGGCCAACGTCCTGACTTTC.

The V call is TRBV6-5, the J call TRBJ1-1; TRBD1 is a possible D gene (5 bases). The CDR3 length is 17 residues. The germline gives CDR1 MNHEY, CDR2 SVGAGI. Deletions cut 2 bases from V and 4 bases from J, with 20 bases between. In DNA, the CDR3 is TGTGCCAGCAGTTACCTCCCAGGGTCCCCGACCCCCACTGAAGCTTTCTTT. It yields the protein CASSYLPGSPTPTEAFF.

The chain carries TRBV5-1 and TRBJ1-6; 9 nucleotides match TRBD1. CDR3 size: 14 residues. The trim removed 4 bases at V and 11 bases at J, leaving 7 bases unmatched. The germline CDR1 and CDR2 sequences are SGHRS and YFSETQ. The CDR3 protein is CASSGGQGRAPLHF. CDR3 bases: TGCGCCAGCAGCGGCGGACAGGGGCGCGCACCCCTCCACTTT.

This rearrangement joins TRBV18 to TRBJ1-1; weak D call: TRBD1 (6 bases). Per germline, CDR1 KGHSH and CDR2 LQKENI. The CDR3 is made up of 14 amino acids. The V and J ends lost 2 bases and 10 bases respectively, with 17 bases between them. CDR3 sequence: CASSPSGGDTLAFF. The CDR3 DNA reads as TGTGCCAGCTCACCAAGCGGTGGGGACACCCTAGCTTTCTTT.

The chain combines TRBV7-3 with TRBJ1-2; D is possibly TRBD1 (5 bases). CDR1 is SGHTA and CDR2 is FQGTGA in the germline V gene. The CDR3 spans 15 residues. V lost 5 bases to trimming and J lost 3 bases, with 16 bases between them. In DNA form, the CDR3 reads TGTGCCAGCAGCCCAGGGACTATGGTGGACTATGGCTACACCTTC. Protein sequence: CASSPGTMVDYGYTF.

This clonotype was counted ten times or more. The rearrangement uses TRBV11-2 and TRBJ2-1; TRBD2 matches at 14 bases. Per germline, CDR1 SGHAT and CDR2 FQNNGV. The CDR3 runs 16 residues. V shed 3 bases and J 9 bases; nucleotides not matched to a gene: 7. The CDR3 loop reads CASSFPTSGGAGEQFF. DNA for the CDR3: TGTGCCAGCAGCTTCCCGACTAGCGGGGGGGCCGGTGAGCAGTTCTTC.

The CDR3 region has the DNA TGTGCCATCAGGTCGGGCAGGGACAATGAGCAGTTCTTC. Encoded protein: CAIRSGRDNEQFF. The rearrangement links TRBV10-3 to TRBJ2-1; the D gene is possibly TRBD1 (5 bases). The CDR3 is 13 amino acids. CDR1 and CDR2 from the germline V gene are ENHRY and SYGVKD. Between the trimmed V and J ends, which lost 6 bases and 5 bases, there was a span of 11 bases.

This clonotype has at least ten counts. This CDR3 is CASSFQRVRNTEAFF. CDR3 DNA sequence: TGTGCCAGCAGCTTCCAAAGGGTCAGGAACACTGAAGCTTTCTTT. V gene TRBV5-5 combines with J gene TRBJ1-1; D remains ambiguous. V dropped 2 bases and J dropped 1 base, with 12 bases sitting between them. The germline gives CDR1 SGHKS, CDR2 YYEKEE (reference sequence). The CDR3 sequence is 15 residues long.

This clonotype was counted ten times or more. The gene calls are TRBV7-8 and TRBJ2-1; 8 nucleotides match TRBD2. The J segment lost 2 bases and the V segment lost 5 bases, leaving 5 bases of the junction unmatched. The germline gives CDR1 SGHVS, CDR2 FQNEAQ. This CDR3 contains 15 residues. The CDR3 DNA follows: TGTGCCAGCAGCGATAGCGGGACAACCTACAATGAGCAGTTCTTC. This gives the protein CASSDSGTTYNEQFF.

This clonotype was counted between two and nine times. This rearrangement joins TRBV7-3 to TRBJ2-7; D gene unclear. The CDR3 sequence is 13 residues long. With 0 bases removed from V and 7 bases from J, the gap between germline ends came to 10 bases. The germline gives CDR1 SGHTA, CDR2 FQGTGA. The CDR3 spells CASSLTSLSEQYF. The CDR3 DNA follows: TGTGCCAGCAGCTTAACCTCTCTGAGTGAGCAGTACTTC.

This clonotype has a count of ten or more. J is TRBJ1-4 and V is TRBV7-2, with D hard to call. Trimming left V 5 bases short and J 8 bases short, with 6 bases between. The CDR3 totals 11 residues. Germline CDR1 reads SGHTA; CDR2 reads FQGNSA. The CDR3, as DNA: TGTGCCAGCAGCGCAGACGAAAAACTGTTTTTT. Amino acids: CASSADEKLFF. Variable domain in full (rest from reference TRBV7-2 and TRBJ1-4): GAGVSQSPSNKVTEKGKDVELRCDPISGHTALYWYRQSLGQGLEFLIYFQGNSAPDKSGLPSDRFSAERTGGSVSTLTIQRTQQEDSAVYLCASSADEKLFFGSGTQLSVL.

The gene calls are TRBV19 and TRBJ1-3; D might be TRBD1 (6 bases). The germline CDR1 and CDR2 sequences are LNHDA and SQIVND (reference sequence). V was clipped by 6 bases and J by 4 bases, with 13 bases between them. The CDR3 length is 14 residues. The CDR3 region has the DNA TGTGCCAGTAGACGGACAGATCAAGGAAACACCATATATTTT. Translating it yields CASRRTDQGNTIYF.

This clonotype showed up just a few times. This rearrangement joins TRBV29-1 to TRBJ2-7; TRBD2 might be the D (5 bases). Germline V gene sequence: CDR1 SQVTM, CDR2 ANQGSEA. The ends were cut back, 4 bases at V and 5 bases at J, with 12 bases in the middle. The CDR3 sequence is 12 residues long. In nucleotides, the CDR3 is TGCAGCGTTGTCAAAGAGGGCCACGAGCAGTACTTC. Its protein is CSVVKEGHEQYF.

J is TRBJ2-6 and V is TRBV20-1, with 7 bases matching TRBD1. This CDR3 is 18 amino acids long. V was pared by 0 bases and J by 0 bases, with 8 bases of the junction left unmatched. From germline, CDR1 is DFQATT and CDR2 SNEGSKA (reference sequence). The CDR3 loop is CSARDRGQIYSGANVLTF. The CDR3, as DNA: TGCAGTGCTAGAGATCGGGGACAGATTTACTCTGGGGCCAACGTCCTGACTTTC.

This chain links TRBV10-3 with TRBJ1-2; TRBD1 aligns across 9 bases. CDR1 and CDR2 (germline): ENHRY, SYGVKD. Trimming at V came to 6 bases and at J to 3 bases, leaving 2 bases not matched to a gene. CDR3 length: 13 amino acids. CDR3 nucleotides: TGTGCCATCAGGGACAGGGGATACTATGGCTACACCTTC. This sequence encodes CAIRDRGYYGYTF.

This clonotype was detected only a few times. The chain is built from TRBV29-1 and TRBJ1-2; D is possibly TRBD1 (6 bases). CDR1 and CDR2 from the germline V gene are SQVTM and ANQGSEA. The CDR3 totals 12 residues. V was clipped by 3 bases and J by 8 bases, with 13 bases between them. The CDR3 coding sequence is TGCAGCGTTGATAGACGGACAGAGGGCTACACCTTC. Its protein is CSVDRRTEGYTF.

Details on this clonotype: Its ends do not fully match the called genes, so a read error is possible. The chain combines TRBV5-1 with TRBJ2-7, with D possibly being TRBD2 (6 bases). The CDR3 consists of 18 residues. The germline gives CDR1 SGHRS, CDR2 YFSETQ. This CDR3 is CASSLGPTGGMVPYEQYF. In nucleotides, the CDR3 is TGTGCCAGCAGCTTGGGTCCCACCGGGGGTATGGTTCCGTACGAGCAGTACTTC.

This clonotype has ten or more counts. The V and J genes are TRBV5-5 and TRBJ2-3; D perhaps matches TRBD2 (5 bases). The CDR3 spans 15 residues. Germline V gene sequence: CDR1 SGHKS, CDR2 YYEKEE (reference sequence). Trimming removed 3 bases from V and 0 bases from J, with 11 bases in between. The CDR3 spells CASSWMRASTDTQYF. As DNA, the CDR3 is TGTGCCAGCAGCTGGATGCGGGCTAGCACAGATACGCAGTATTTT.

The chain combines TRBV20-1 with TRBJ2-2; 10 bases agree with TRBD2. The V gene end was trimmed by 3 bases and the J gene end by 6 bases; junction bases not matched to a gene: 13. The germline CDR1 and CDR2 sequences are DFQATT and SNEGSKA (reference sequence). The CDR3 is 17 amino acids. The CDR3 sequence is CSARASRAGGVAGELFF. For the CDR3, the DNA is TGCAGTGCTAGGGCTTCGCGAGCGGGAGGGGTCGCCGGGGAGCTGTTTTTT.

This clonotype was seen more than once but under ten times. The chain joins TRBV18 to TRBJ2-7; D may be TRBD2 (7 bases). The CDR3 spans 17 residues. Trimming removed 0 bases at V and 4 bases at J, with 19 bases between. In germline, CDR1 is KGHSH, CDR2 LQKENI. The CDR3 bases are TGTGCCAGCTCACCACCAGAGGCTTACAGGGAGGGTTACGAGCAGTACTTC. Encoded protein: CASSPPEAYREGYEQYF.

The V call is TRBV29-1, the J call TRBJ2-1; D is undetermined. Germline-derived CDR1 and CDR2 are SQVTM and ANQGSEA. This CDR3 spans 17 amino acids. Deletions cut 0 bases from V and 2 bases from J, with 17 bases between. The CDR3 sequence: CSVEDLIGGRAYNEQFF. The CDR3 DNA sequence: TGCAGCGTTGAAGATCTTATTGGCGGCAGAGCCTACAATGAGCAGTTCTTC.

This clonotype has ten or more counts. The chain links TRBV7-3 to TRBJ2-2; the match to TRBD2 covers 10 bases. With V trimmed by 5 bases and J by 7 bases, 10 bases remained unmatched. Germline V gene sequence: CDR1 SGHTA, CDR2 FQGTGA. The CDR3 is 16 amino acids. The DNA of the CDR3 is TGTGCCAGCAGCCCCAGCGGGGGGGCCCGGAACGGGGAGCTGTTTTTT. Its translation is CASSPSGGARNGELFF.